Each of the 22 T cell receptor beta chains below was sequenced from the same sample in a study of blood T cell repertoires in COVID-19. Measured with immunoSEQ multiplex PCR; TCRdb has only the in-frame clones, and not every one. The top ten clones hold 9.1% of a sample with about 250,000 clones, over 75% of them seen once. Sequenced sample: PBMCs or T cells enriched from blood (not recorded which). The receptors derive from a woman between 45 and 60 years old with acute COVID-19.

The V gene is TRBV6-5, the J gene TRBJ1-1, with D unresolved. Per the germline V gene, CDR1 is MNHEY and CDR2 is SVGAGI. The length of the CDR3 is 14 residues. The V end was cut by 5 bases, the J end by 3 bases, with 13 bases between. CDR3 loop: CASSRGRSDTEAFF. The CDR3 nucleotides read TGTGCCAGCAGTCGCGGAAGATCGGACACTGAAGCTTTCTTT.

The gene calls are TRBV12-5 and TRBJ1-2, with 11 bases identical to TRBD1. Germline-derived CDR1 and CDR2 are LGHNT and FRNRAP. The CDR3 loop spans 15 amino acids. The trim removed 1 base at V and 5 bases at J, leaving 3 bases unmatched. The CDR3 DNA reads TGTGCTAGTGGTTTGGGGGACAGGGGGGAATATGGCTACACCTTC. It specifies CASGLGDRGEYGYTF.

The rearrangement uses TRBV7-2 and TRBJ1-5; D is ambiguous. Germline values: CDR1 SGHTA, CDR2 FQGNSA. V was cut by 2 bases and J by 1 base, with 6 bases left in between. This CDR3 is 14 amino acids long. CDR3 sequence reads: CASSLLLSNQPQHF. The CDR3 DNA sequence: TGTGCCAGCAGCTTACTCCTAAGCAATCAGCCCCAGCATTTT.

Worth noting for this clone: Other DNA sequences in the same sample also yield this CDR3. The gene calls are TRBV5-1 and TRBJ1-1; 7 nucleotides align to TRBD1. CDR1 SGHRS and CDR2 YFSETQ come from the germline V gene. J was trimmed by 0 bases and V by 2 bases; bases with no gene match: 1. This CDR3 spans 14 amino acids. As DNA, the CDR3 is TGCGCCAGCAGCTTAGGGACAGTGAACACTGAAGCTTTCTTT. Translation gives CASSLGTVNTEAFF.

This clone showed up just once. The chain's CDR3 is CASRKGTSGGDNEQFF. In DNA form, the CDR3 reads TGTGCCAGTAGGAAGGGGACTAGCGGGGGGGACAATGAGCAGTTCTTC. The gene calls are TRBV19 and TRBJ2-1; 16 bases map to TRBD2. Germline lookup yields CDR1 LNHDA and CDR2 SQIVND (reference sequence). With 6 bases clipped from V and 5 bases from J, the junction kept 4 bases outside the gene matches. The CDR3 is 16 residues long.

This CDR3 is CASSQSMASRNTGELFF. CDR3 nucleotides: TGCGCCAGCAGTCAATCGATGGCTAGCCGGAACACCGGGGAGCTGTTTTTT. The genes are TRBV23-1 and TRBJ2-2, with D perhaps matching TRBD2 (5 bases). TRBV23-1 is reported as an ORF; its role is uncertain. The CDR3 runs 17 residues. The V and J ends lost 0 bases and 1 base respectively, with 12 bases between them.

This clone was seen many times. The V gene is TRBV11-2, the J gene TRBJ2-1; 13 bases match TRBD2. The ends lost 3 bases at V and 3 bases at J; junction bases unmatched: 2. The germline gives CDR1 SGHAT, CDR2 FQNNGV. The CDR3 loop spans 16 amino acids. The CDR3 loop is CASSLTSGGFYNEQFF. The CDR3 DNA reads TGTGCCAGCAGCTTGACTAGCGGGGGGTTCTACAATGAGCAGTTCTTC.

The V gene is TRBV2, the J gene TRBJ1-2; 7 bases align to TRBD1. Trimming at V came to 7 bases and at J to 4 bases, leaving 6 bases not matched to a gene. The CDR3 totals 13 residues. Germline assignment: CDR1 SNHLY and CDR2 FYNNEI. The DNA for the CDR3 is TGTGCCAGCAAAGGCGGACAGGCCTATGGCTACACCTTC. Its translation is CASKGGQAYGYTF.

The genes are TRBV3-1 (or the pseudogene TRBV3-2) and TRBJ1-4, with TRBD1 as a possible D gene (5 bases). The CDR3 sequence is 15 residues long. Germline assignment: CDR1 LGHDT and CDR2 YNNKEL (reference sequence). Between the trimmed V and J ends, which lost 5 bases and 3 bases, there was a span of 13 bases. This CDR3 reads CASSTTGHSNEKLFF. The CDR3 region has the DNA TGTGCCAGCAGCACCACAGGCCACTCTAATGAAAAACTGTTTTTT.

The gene calls are TRBV11-2 and TRBJ1-5, with D hard to call. CDR3 length: 15 amino acids. CDR1 and CDR2 (germline): SGHAT, FQNNGV. V was cut by 1 base and J by 3 bases, with 10 bases left in between. The CDR3 here is CASSLGDTPNQPQHF. In DNA form, the CDR3 reads TGTGCCAGCAGCTTAGGAGACACACCCAATCAGCCCCAGCATTTT.

J is TRBJ2-5 and V is TRBV19; D is perhaps TRBD1 (6 bases). Germline lookup yields CDR1 LNHDA and CDR2 SQIVND (reference sequence). The CDR3 consists of 14 residues. The V gene lost 5 bases and the J gene lost 2 bases, with 12 bases spanning the gap. CDR3 coding DNA: TGTGCCAGTAGTTTAACAGGGTCTCAAGAGACCCAGTACTTC. It yields the protein CASSLTGSQETQYF.

This clone was detected once. The chain has TRBV13 and TRBJ2-2; TRBD2 matches 14 bases. The CDR3 is 17 amino acids. CDR1 is PRHDT and CDR2 is FYEKMQ in the germline V gene (reference sequence). V shed 5 bases and J 7 bases; nucleotides not matched to a gene: 9. The CDR3 protein is CASSRWTSGGKSGELFF. CDR3 DNA: TGTGCCAGCAGCCGATGGACTAGCGGGGGGAAGAGCGGGGAGCTGTTTTTT.

The gene calls are TRBV7-6 and TRBJ2-5; D perhaps matches TRBD1 (5 bases). Looked up from germline, CDR1 is SGHVS and CDR2 is FNYEAQ. V shed 4 bases and J shed 5 bases, with 11 bases lying between them. CDR3 length: 13 residues. The CDR3 reads CASSSLKGETQYF. CDR3 coding DNA: TGTGCCAGCAGCTCTCTTAAGGGGGAGACCCAGTACTTC.

This clone was recorded only once. The chain has TRBV28 and TRBJ1-2, with D hard to call. Germline CDR1 and CDR2: MDHEN and SYDVKM. The CDR3 spans 12 residues. The V end lost 11 bases, the J end lost 0 bases, and 10 bases lay between the germline ends. The CDR3 DNA follows: TGTGCCTCCGGACTTGCTAACTATGGCTACACCTTC. This gives the protein CASGLANYGYTF.

The chain employs TRBV7-2 and TRBJ2-3; 10 positions match TRBD2. There are 16 residues in the CDR3. Germline V gene data show CDR1 as SGHTA and CDR2 as FQGNSA. V gave up 5 bases and J gave up 1 base; unmatched junction bases: 6. The CDR3 sequence is CASSPRTSGGTDTQYF. CDR3 DNA: TGTGCCAGCAGCCCAAGAACTAGCGGGGGCACAGATACGCAGTATTTT.

This clone appeared a few times. The chain couples TRBV14 to TRBJ1-1; perhaps TRBD1 as D (5 bases). The CDR3 sequence is 12 residues long. V lost 1 base and J lost 6, with 6 bases in between. The germline gives CDR1 SGHDN, CDR2 FVKESK. CDR3 coding DNA: TGTGCCAGCAGCCAAGGGGGGGCTGAAGCTTTCTTT. It is translated as CASSQGGAEAFF.

The rearrangement uses TRBV18 and TRBJ1-2; D unclear. V lost 5 bases and J 3 bases, leaving 19 bases between the germline ends. Germline V gives CDR1 KGHSH, CDR2 LQKENI. This CDR3 is built from 16 residues. The CDR3 nucleotides read TGTGCCAGCTCAGAGGGAGAGGGCAGGTCGTACTATGGCTACACCTTC. Translation gives CASSEGEGRSYYGYTF.

CDR3 loop: CASSTRLVTGGGWDTEAFF. The DNA of the CDR3 is TGTGCCAGCAGCACAAGGCTCGTGACAGGGGGCGGTTGGGACACTGAAGCTTTCTTT. V usage is TRBV7-6 and J usage is TRBJ1-1; 10 nucleotides match TRBD1. CDR1 SGHVS and CDR2 FNYEAQ come from the germline V gene. The CDR3 is 19 residues long. With 5 bases clipped from V and 3 bases from J, the junction kept 18 bases outside the gene matches.

The rearrangement joins TRBV30 to TRBJ1-3; 10 positions match TRBD1. Germline V gene lookup returns CDR1 GTSNPN and CDR2 SVGIG (reference sequence). This CDR3 is built from 13 residues. V lost 5 bases to trimming and J lost 6 bases; unmatched junction nucleotides: 4. The CDR3 coding sequence is TGTGCCTGGGCCGGGACAGGGGCAAACACCATATATTTT. Its protein product is CAWAGTGANTIYF.

The CDR3 region is CASSLALGRAYEQYF. The CDR3 bases are TGTGCCAGCAGCTTGGCCCTTGGGAGGGCCTACGAGCAGTACTTC. This chain links TRBV5-8 with TRBJ2-7, with TRBD2 identical over 7 bases. The CDR3 length is 15 residues. V was clipped by 0 bases and J by 2 bases; unmatched bases: 5. The germline V gene has CDR1 SGHTS and CDR2 YDEGEE. The complete variable domain, with remaining parts taken from reference TRBV5-8 and TRBJ2-7, reads EAGVTQSPTHLIKTRGQQATLRCSPISGHTSVYWYQQALGLGLQFLLWYDEGEERNRGNFPPRFSGRQFPNYSSELNVNALELEDSALYLCASSLALGRAYEQYFGPGTRLTVT.

The V and J genes are TRBV10-1 and TRBJ2-3; D is possibly TRBD2 (6 bases). Germline assignment: CDR1 WNHNN and CDR2 SYGVQD (reference sequence). The CDR3 contains 14 residues. V lost 5 bases to trimming and J lost 5 bases, with 14 bases between them. The CDR3 sequence is CASSSGTPIDTQYF. As DNA, the CDR3 is TGCGCCAGCAGTTCCGGGACTCCAATAGATACGCAGTATTTT.

The chain is built from TRBV5-1 and TRBJ2-2, with 9 bases aligning to TRBD1. V lost 4 bases and J lost 8; bases outside the gene matches: 9. Germline lookup yields CDR1 SGHRS and CDR2 YFSETQ. The CDR3 covers 15 residues. The CDR3 here is CASSRDREVSGELFF. The CDR3 DNA sequence: TGCGCCAGCAGCCGGGACAGGGAAGTTTCTGGGGAGCTGTTTTTT. The full variable domain, completed using reference TRBV5-1 and TRBJ2-2, is KAGVTQTPRYLIKTRGQQVTLSCSPISGHRSVSWYQQTPGQGLQFLFEYFSETQRNKGNFPGRFSGRQFSNSRSEMNVSTLELGDSALYLCASSRDREVSGELFFGEGSRLTVL.